This TCR beta chain was profiled in a study of control samples from healthy donors and cancer patients. Comment on this clone: Germline and junction disagree at one end, which may indicate a read error.

There are 14 residues in the CDR3. The V gene's germline CDR1 is SQVTM and CDR2 ANQGSEA. Some clones are missing from TCRdb's copy, which holds only in-frame ones; the method was immunoSEQ multiplex PCR. The table shows more than 85,000 clones, with 70% to 85% occurring only once. The chain employs TRBV29-1 and TRBJ1-2, with D uncertain. The receptor was derived from a man in his 70s with lung cancer. The sequencing sample was made of PBMCs. CDR3 in DNA: TGCAGCGTTGACGGAGGGCGGGGAGACTATGGCCACACCTTC. This sequence encodes CSVDGGRGDYGHTF.